This T cell receptor (beta chain) is drawn from a study of CD8+ T cells in alopecia areata. Treatment here: oral pan-JAK inhibitor, 5-10 mg twice daily. Reverse transcribed after extraction, RNA yielded cDNA as the sequencing template. Sequencing was performed with immunoSEQ multiplex PCR; in TCRdb, only in-frame clones are kept and a portion is missing. In the table there are hundreds of thousands of clones, roughly 60% of which are singletons. Germline V gives CDR1 SGHTA, CDR2 FQGNSA. This CDR3 contains 17 residues. Germline trimming cut 5 bases from V and 5 bases from J; bases unmatched to any gene: 14.

The origin of this receptor is a human donor with alopecia areata. This chain uses TRBV7-2 with TRBJ2-3; 9 nucleotides match TRBD2. The sequencing used CD4+ T cells sorted from blood, collected around week 52, from a patient treated with tofacitinib. The CDR3 DNA sequence: TGTGCCAGCAGCCCTAGGGGGCAGCGGGGGGCAATAGATACGCAGTATTTT. Amino acid sequence: CASSPRGQRGAIDTQYF.